The 24 T cell receptor beta chains presented below share a single source sample, sequenced in a study of blood T cell repertoires in COVID-19. The method was immunoSEQ multiplex PCR; TCRdb's version includes in-frame clones alone and lacks a portion of them. The sample lists about 110,000 clones, 69% occurring once. Material: peripheral blood. Receptors originate from a man older than 75 with acute or convalescent COVID-19.

The chain is built from TRBV9 and TRBJ2-1; TRBD1 might be the D (5 bases). The V gene's germline CDR1 is SGDLS and CDR2 YYNGEE. This CDR3 comprises 17 residues. Trimming pared 2 bases from V and 3 bases from J, leaving 18 bases between. CDR3 loop: CASSVSGVGASYNEQFF. For the CDR3, the DNA is TGTGCCAGCAGCGTGTCTGGGGTTGGGGCCAGCTACAATGAGCAGTTCTTC.

The chain links TRBV7-9 to TRBJ2-3; perhaps TRBD1 as D (6 bases). Germline V gene data show CDR1 as SEHNR and CDR2 as FQNEAQ (reference sequence). Trimming took 5 bases from V and 4 from J, leaving 16 bases between them. There are 15 residues in the CDR3. The CDR3: CASSRQTGAADTQYF. CDR3 nucleotides: TGTGCCAGCAGCCGACAGACAGGTGCGGCAGATACGCAGTATTTT.

The chain is built from TRBV18 and TRBJ1-1, with 10 bases lining up with TRBD1. The length of the CDR3 is 14 residues. V shed 6 bases and J 5 bases; nucleotides not matched to a gene: 6. Germline loops: CDR1 KGHSH, CDR2 LQKENI. This chain's CDR3 is CASSRRGQGTEAFF. The CDR3 DNA reads TGTGCCAGCTCCCGCCGGGGACAGGGGACTGAAGCTTTCTTT. Supplemented by reference TRBV18 and TRBJ1-1, the full variable domain reads NAGVMQNPRHLVRRRGQEARLRCSPMKGHSHVYWYRQLPEEGLKFMVYLQKENIIDESGMPKERFSAEFPKEGPSILRIQQVVRGDSAAYFCASSRRGQGTEAFFGQGTRLTVV.

The chain joins TRBV9 to TRBJ2-5, with 10 positions matching TRBD2. V shed 0 bases, J shed 1 base, and the junction held 3 bases outside the gene matches. Germline assignment: CDR1 SGDLS and CDR2 YYNGEE. The CDR3 totals 16 residues. CDR3 residues: CASSVGTSGGQETQYF. CDR3 sequence (DNA): TGTGCCAGCAGCGTAGGGACTAGCGGAGGCCAAGAGACCCAGTACTTC.

Only a few counts were recorded for this clone. V is TRBV28 and J is TRBJ1-5; D is possibly TRBD1 (6 bases). The V and J ends lost 11 bases and 5 bases respectively, with 13 bases between them. CDR3 length: 12 amino acids. Per germline, CDR1 MDHEN and CDR2 SYDVKM. CDR3 protein: CAVGGQYQPQHF. The CDR3 DNA reads TGTGCCGTCGGAGGACAGTATCAGCCCCAGCATTTT. Full variable domain (missing parts from reference TRBV28 and TRBJ1-5): DVKVTQSSRYLVKRTGEKVFLECVQDMDHENMFWYRQDPGLGLRLIYFSYDVKMKEKGDIPEGYSVSREKKERFSLILESASTNQTSMYLCAVGGQYQPQHFGDGTRLSIL.

This clone was detected a few times. V is TRBV11-2 and J is TRBJ1-5; 7 bases align to TRBD1. This CDR3 is built from 13 residues. Germline loops: CDR1 SGHAT, CDR2 FQNNGV. J lost 4 bases, V lost 5 bases, and 2 bases had no gene match. CDR3: CASSMDRNQPQHF. CDR3 bases: TGTGCCAGCAGCATGGACAGGAATCAGCCCCAGCATTTT.

The chain uses TRBV5-6 and TRBJ2-3; 8 nucleotides align to TRBD2. J lost 4 bases, V lost 3 bases, and 10 bases had no gene match. Germline assignment: CDR1 SGHDT and CDR2 YYEEEE. The CDR3 totals 16 residues. CDR3 amino acids: CASSYGLAGIPDTQYF. DNA of the CDR3: TGTGCCAGCAGCTACGGACTAGCTGGTATCCCAGATACGCAGTATTTT.

The V gene is TRBV28, the J gene TRBJ1-5, with D unclear. Trimming took 2 bases from V and 0 from J, leaving 5 bases between them. The germline CDR1 and CDR2 sequences are MDHEN and SYDVKM. This CDR3 comprises 14 residues. CDR3 sequence (DNA): TGTGCCAGCAGTTTAAGCTATAGCAATCAGCCCCAGCATTTT. Protein: CASSLSYSNQPQHF.

This clone was observed once. The rearrangement joins TRBV3-1 (or the pseudogene TRBV3-2) to TRBJ2-2, with D tentatively TRBD2 (5 bases). The ends were cut back, 4 bases at V and 4 bases at J, with 16 bases in the middle. The CDR3 runs 16 residues. Germline V CDR1 and CDR2: LGHDT, YNNKEL (reference sequence). CDR3 in DNA: TGTGCCAGCAGCCTCAGGACTGCTCGGGCCACCGGGGAGCTGTTTTTT. This encodes CASSLRTARATGELFF.

This sequence joins TRBV28 and TRBJ2-1, with 9 bases fitting TRBD2. CDR3 length equals 16 residues. Germline trimming cut 1 base from V and 7 bases from J; bases unmatched to any gene: 8. Germline V gives CDR1 MDHEN, CDR2 SYDVKM. The CDR3 spells CASSLSGGRARNEQFF. The DNA of the CDR3 is TGTGCCAGCAGTTTATCGGGCGGGAGGGCCCGGAATGAGCAGTTCTTC.

The chain recombines TRBV7-2 with TRBJ1-5; D perhaps matches TRBD1 (5 bases). CDR1 SGHTA and CDR2 FQGNSA come from the germline V gene. The CDR3 loop spans 15 amino acids. Trimming took 5 bases from V and 7 from J, leaving 18 bases between them. CDR3 sequence (DNA): TGTGCCAGCAGCCTCCATGGGGCCAACCAGCAGCCCCAGCATTTT. Translated, it gives CASSLHGANQQPQHF.

This clone was detected only a few times. The rearrangement uses TRBV19 and TRBJ2-3; D unclear. Trimming pared 9 bases from V and 1 base from J, leaving 14 bases between. The germline V gene has CDR1 LNHDA and CDR2 SQIVND (reference sequence). CDR3 length: 14 amino acids. CDR3 in amino acids: CASIVGCRTDTQYF. CDR3 nucleotides: TGTGCCAGCATTGTGGGCTGTCGCACAGATACGCAGTATTTT. Supplemented by reference TRBV19 and TRBJ2-3, the full variable domain reads DGGITQSPKYLFRKEGQNVTLSCEQNLNHDAMYWYRQDPGQGLRLIYYSQIVNDFQKGDIAEGYSVSREKKESFPLTVTSAQKNPTAFYLCASIVGCRTDTQYFGPGTRLTVL.

This sequence joins TRBV7-2 and TRBJ2-7; D is perhaps TRBD1 (6 bases). There are 12 residues in the CDR3. Germline V gives CDR1 SGHTA, CDR2 FQGNSA. V gave up 5 bases and J gave up 4 bases, with 9 bases separating them. This chain's CDR3 is CASSTQGYEQYF. The CDR3 DNA is TGTGCCAGCAGCACACAGGGTTACGAGCAGTACTTC. The whole variable domain, remainder taken from reference TRBV7-2 and TRBJ2-7, is GAGVSQSPSNKVTEKGKDVELRCDPISGHTALYWYRQSLGQGLEFLIYFQGNSAPDKSGLPSDRFSAERTGGSVSTLTIQRTQQEDSAVYLCASSTQGYEQYFGPGTRLTVT.

The rearrangement joins TRBV5-1 to TRBJ2-1; 8 bases are a match to TRBD2. V lost 7 bases, J lost 7 bases, and 13 bases stayed unmatched. The CDR3 contains 15 residues. In germline, CDR1 is SGHRS, CDR2 YFSETQ. Here the CDR3 DNA reads TGCGCCAGCTCCCAAAGGGCGGGAGGTCTAAATGAGCAGTTCTTC. Protein sequence: CASSQRAGGLNEQFF. Filled out from reference TRBV5-1 and TRBJ2-1, the complete variable domain reads KAGVTQTPRYLIKTRGQQVTLSCSPISGHRSVSWYQQTPGQGLQFLFEYFSETQRNKGNFPGRFSGRQFSNSRSEMNVSTLELGDSALYLCASSQRAGGLNEQFFGPGTRLTVL.

This chain joins TRBV3-1 (or the pseudogene TRBV3-2) and TRBJ2-7; D might be TRBD2 (6 bases). The V gene lost 6 bases and the J gene lost 6 bases, with 18 bases spanning the gap. Germline CDR1 reads LGHDT; CDR2 reads YNNKEL (reference sequence). The CDR3 totals 14 residues. The CDR3 region has the DNA TGTGCCAGCAGTCATAGCGGCAAGGCTTCCGAGCAGTACTTC. Encoded protein: CASSHSGKASEQYF.

The sample holds a few counts of this clone. The chain uses TRBV12-3 or TRBV12-4 and TRBJ1-1; D is undetermined. This CDR3 is 11 amino acids long. Trimming left V 6 bases short and J 5 bases short, with 7 bases between. CDR3 loop: CASRGGTEAFF. The CDR3 DNA follows: TGTGCCAGCAGGGGAGGAACTGAAGCTTTCTTT.

The chain recombines TRBV27 with TRBJ2-1, with 13 positions matching TRBD2. Germline CDR1 is MNHEY and CDR2 is SMNVEV (reference sequence). The junction had 8 bases not matched to a gene; V was cut back by 4 bases and J by 2 bases. The CDR3 spans 18 residues. CDR3 coding DNA: TGTGCCAGCAGTTCCGGACTAGCGGGAGTCGTAACCTACAATGAGCAGTTCTTC. Translated, it gives CASSSGLAGVVTYNEQFF.

The rearrangement joins TRBV6-5 to TRBJ2-5; D is perhaps TRBD1 (6 bases). The CDR3 runs to 14 residues. Germline lookup yields CDR1 MNHEY and CDR2 SVGAGI. V was cut by 6 bases and J by 2 bases, with 13 bases left in between. Here the CDR3 DNA reads TGTGCCAGCAGCGCCGGGACATCACAAGAGACCCAGTACTTC. This gives the protein CASSAGTSQETQYF.

The V gene is TRBV4-2, the J gene TRBJ1-3, with TRBD1 identical over 12 bases. Germline-derived CDR1 and CDR2 are LGHNA and YNFKEQ. The CDR3 has 17 amino acids. V shed 0 bases, J shed 8 bases, and the junction held 8 bases outside the gene matches. This chain's CDR3 is CASSQDLGTGGAYTIYF. CDR3 nucleotide sequence: TGTGCCAGCAGCCAAGATCTCGGGACAGGGGGCGCGTACACCATATATTTT.

This clone was found many times. This chain joins TRBV6-2 or TRBV6-3 and TRBJ2-1, with 9 bases aligning to TRBD2. Germline V gene sequence: CDR1 MNHEY, CDR2 SVGEGT. V shed 4 bases, J shed 8 bases, and the junction held 9 bases outside the gene matches. There are 15 residues in the CDR3. CDR3 sequence: CASSSISGSLDEQFF. CDR3 bases: TGTGCCAGCAGTTCAATTAGCGGGAGTCTCGATGAGCAGTTCTTC.

This clone was picked up a small number of times. This chain uses TRBV2 with TRBJ1-4, with unresolved D. Germline V gene data show CDR1 as SNHLY and CDR2 as FYNNEI. This CDR3 is built from 15 residues. V lost 1 base and J 4 bases, leaving 10 bases between the germline ends. The CDR3 nucleotides are TGTGCCAGCAGTGAAGGAGGGATTAGTAATGAAAAACTGTTTTTT. The encoded protein is CASSEGGISNEKLFF.

The chain recombines TRBV6-2 or TRBV6-3 with TRBJ1-1, with D tentatively TRBD1 (5 bases). The length of the CDR3 is 15 residues. The germline gives CDR1 MNHEY, CDR2 SVGEGT. Trimming cost V 6 bases and J 1 base, with 15 bases left between them. The CDR3 sequence is CASSLDSTGNTEAFF. CDR3 sequence (DNA): TGTGCCAGCAGCTTAGACAGTACCGGGAACACTGAAGCTTTCTTT.

The V gene is TRBV5-4, the J gene TRBJ1-5; 9 positions agree with TRBD1. The CDR3 is 16 residues long. The germline CDR1 and CDR2 sequences are SGHNT and YYREEE (reference sequence). Germline trimming cut 0 bases from V and 1 base from J; bases unmatched to any gene: 2. CDR3: CASSLGGQGSNQPQHF. CDR3 DNA: TGTGCCAGCAGCTTGGGGGGACAGGGAAGCAATCAGCCCCAGCATTTT. The variable domain in full, with the rest retrieved from reference TRBV5-4 and TRBJ1-5, is ETGVTQSPTHLIKTRGQQVTLRCSSQSGHNTVSWYQQALGQGPQFIFQYYREEENGRGNFPPRFSGLQFPNYSSELNVNALELDDSALYLCASSLGGQGSNQPQHFGDGTRLSIL.

CDR3 DNA: TGCAGCGTTGAGGTGGGCGACTACCCCAATGAGCAGTTCTTC. It specifies CSVEVGDYPNEQFF. The V and J genes are TRBV29-1 and TRBJ2-1; TRBD2 might be the D (5 bases). The CDR3 loop spans 14 amino acids. V shed 3 bases and J shed 6 bases, with 15 bases lying between them. The germline CDR1 and CDR2 sequences are SQVTM and ANQGSEA.